This T cell receptor beta chain was recovered during a study of OX40 agonist ivuxolimab in advanced cancers. At the level of the whole study: Ivuxolimab, which targeted the costimulatory receptor OX40 (CD134), was an agonistic, fully human IgG2 monoclonal antibody. The paper describes the monotherapy dose-escalation part (N of about 52 patients) of the phase I trial of ivuxolimab. The purpose of peripheral TCRbeta sequencing was to test whether ivuxolimab changed TCR sequence diversity and led to clonal T-cell expansion. Prior anti-PD-1, anti-PD-L1 or anti-CTLA-4 therapy was permitted, and checkpoint inhibitors had been received by less than 45% of dose-escalation patients. Three dose-escalation patients achieved partial responses, one with hepatocellular carcinoma and two with cutaneous melanoma. Intravenous ivuxolimab was administered to patients every 2 weeks at six dose levels: 0.01, 0.1, 0.3, 1.5, 3 and 10 mg/kg. Among the roughly 50 dose-escalation patients, roughly 20 had hepatocellular carcinoma, approximately 15 melanoma, 9 renal cell carcinoma and 9 head and neck cancer. A male proportion of 82.7% and a mean age of approximately 58 years, ranging from about 23 to 90, were recorded for the dose-escalation cohort. Overall results and qualifications from the work: Low levels of normalized T-cell clonal expansion were also seen in some nonresponding patients. In the 0.1-3.0 mg/kg groups, partial responders were among the patients with the lowest normalized peripheral clonal expansion, particularly in CD8+ T cells. On average, CD8+ T cells showed more expanded clones than CD4+ T cells after ivuxolimab. At doses from 0.1 to 3.0 mg/kg, clonal expansion was seen in both CD4+ and CD8+ blood T cells between baseline and week 6. The antigen specificity of the clonally expanded peripheral T cells was not determined.

The trial excluded patients who had a history of autoimmune disease or were on systemic immunosuppression. Peripheral blood for TCR sequencing was collected from all dose cohorts at baseline, on cycle 4 day 1, and on cycle 7 day 1. Samples came from an open-label, multicenter, first-in-human phase I dose-escalation trial of ivuxolimab. The trial enrolled adults with locally advanced or metastatic head and neck squamous cell, hepatocellular, melanoma or renal cell carcinoma. CD4+ and CD8+ T cells were sorted separately from peripheral blood before TCR sequencing. Spanning cysteine to phenylalanine, the CDR3 consists of 14 amino acids. Solely the CDR3 DNA is kept, with 42 bases framed from the first base. A distance of 7 bases separates the germline ends of V and J, which lose 3 bases and 0 bases respectively. The CDR1 and CDR2 encoded by the germline V gene are MNHNS and SASEGT. To sequence the TCRbeta CDR3 region, genomic DNA was isolated from the sorted cells. TCRbeta CDR3 regions were sequenced using the immunoSEQ Assay. As stored in TCRdb, this immuneACCESS dataset retains in-frame rearrangements with V and J assigned. A fraction of the clones does not appear; measured against another copy, unresolved V genes explain less than half of the discrepancy, and the remainder lacks a known reason. For this sample there are under 20,000 clones; 90% appear just once. Together, the top ten hold around 48% of the sample.

Comment on this clone: Its antigen is unknown. Base qualities are not recorded, but no much larger clone differs from it by a single base.

The chain is encoded by TRBV6-1 joined to TRBJ2-3; the D gene is unclear. The sequencing used CD4+ or CD8+ T cells sorted from blood, collected in a trial of the OX40 agonist ivuxolimab. This receptor was taken from an adult with an advanced solid tumor such as melanoma, head and neck, liver or kidney cancer. The CDR3 protein is CASSDWPSTDTQYF. The nucleotides read TGTGCCAGCAGTGACTGGCCGAGCACAGATACGCAGTATTTT.